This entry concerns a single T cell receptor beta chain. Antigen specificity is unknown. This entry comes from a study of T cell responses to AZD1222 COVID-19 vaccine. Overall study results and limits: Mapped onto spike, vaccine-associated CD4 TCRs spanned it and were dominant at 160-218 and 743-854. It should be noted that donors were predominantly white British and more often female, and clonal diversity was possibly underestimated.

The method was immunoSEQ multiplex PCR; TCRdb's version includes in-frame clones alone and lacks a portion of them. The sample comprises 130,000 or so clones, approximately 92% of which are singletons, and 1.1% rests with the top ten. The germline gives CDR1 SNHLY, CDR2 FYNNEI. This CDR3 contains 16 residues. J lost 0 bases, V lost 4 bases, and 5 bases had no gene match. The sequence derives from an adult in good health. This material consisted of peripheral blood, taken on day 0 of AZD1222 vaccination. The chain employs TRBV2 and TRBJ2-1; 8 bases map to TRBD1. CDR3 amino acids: CASSAQGGSSYNEQFF. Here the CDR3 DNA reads TGTGCCAGCAGTGCACAGGGGGGAAGCTCCTACAATGAGCAGTTCTTC. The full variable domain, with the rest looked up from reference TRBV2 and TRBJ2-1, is EPEVTQTPSHQVTQMGQEVILRCVPISNHLYFYWYRQILGQKVEFLVSFYNNEISEKSEIFDDQFSVERPDGSNFTLKIRSTKLEDSAMYFCASSAQGGSSYNEQFFGPGTRLTVL.